This record concerns one TCR beta chain sequence. This sample is drawn from a study of cytotoxic CD8 clonotypes in ibrutinib-treated CLL. Only in-frame clones appear in the TCRdb table, and some are missing; sequencing was by immunoSEQ multiplex PCR. The table has approximately 92,000 clones, 75% to 80% seen once; the top ten hold about 22%. The clonotype originates from a human donor with chronic lymphocytic leukemia. Sequences were derived from PBMCs, sampled after 24 months of ibrutinib treatment.

The CDR3 bases are TGTGCCAGCAGCTTTTCGGGACAGGGGGCACATGGCTACACCTTC. It translates to CASSFSGQGAHGYTF. The chain is built from TRBV7-9 and TRBJ1-2; 12 positions agree with TRBD1. V dropped 3 bases and J dropped 6; count of bases not matched to a gene: 5. This CDR3 has 15 amino acids. Germline V gene sequence: CDR1 SEHNR, CDR2 FQNEAQ (reference sequence).